This TCR beta chain was documented in a study of OX40 agonist ivuxolimab in advanced cancers. Study-wide results and caveats: Among patients with partial responses at 0.1-3.0 mg/kg, clonal expansion was among the lowest. In general, CD8+ T cells held more expanded clones than CD4+ did, on average. There was clonal expansion of CD4+ and CD8+ blood T cells by week 6 at 0.1 to 3.0 mg/kg.

At cycle 4 day 1, cycle 7 day 1, and baseline, blood was sampled. Germline values: CDR1 MNHEY, CDR2 SVGAGI. Trimming removed 2 bases from V and 7 bases from J, with 8 bases in between. The CDR3 consists of 12 residues. This clone was recorded a few times. Its target is unknown. The data were produced by immunoSEQ multiplex PCR, yet TCRdb's version contains in-frame clones alone and is incomplete. The table lists about 50,000 clones, approximately 80% of them singletons. The V call is TRBV6-5, the J call TRBJ1-2; D is uncertain. This TCR derives from an adult with an advanced solid tumor such as melanoma, head and neck, liver or kidney cancer. The sequencing used CD4+ or CD8+ T cells sorted from blood, collected in a trial of the OX40 agonist ivuxolimab. The CDR3 protein is CASSYMGSGYTF. The DNA of the CDR3 is TGTGCCAGCAGTTACATGGGTAGTGGCTACACCTTC.